Listed here are 10 T cell receptor beta chains from one sample, sequenced in a study of blood T cell repertoires in COVID-19. Profiling relied on immunoSEQ multiplex PCR, and the TCRdb table lists in-frame clones only, not all of them. The table records approximately 470,000 clones, roughly nine tenths of them present only once. The specimen was PBMCs or T cells enriched from blood (not recorded which). The receptors originated from a woman aged 18-29 years who had recovered from COVID-19.

The gene calls are TRBV15 and TRBJ2-3; possible D gene TRBD2, 5 bases. The CDR3 has 17 amino acids. V lost 0 bases to trimming and J lost 4 bases, with 17 bases between them. Germline CDR1 reads LNHNV; CDR2 reads YYDKDF (reference sequence). In DNA form, the CDR3 reads TGTGCCACCAGCAGAGAGCTTCGGGGAGTCCAATCAGATACGCAGTATTTT. Its translation is CATSRELRGVQSDTQYF.

This CDR3 reads CASSSLQGPDTQYF. Here the CDR3 DNA reads TGTGCCAGCAGCTCCTTGCAGGGTCCAGATACGCAGTATTTT. The V and J genes are TRBV7-8 and TRBJ2-3; TRBD1 might be the D (5 bases). CDR1 is SGHVS, CDR2 FQNEAQ, per germline. The V gene lost 4 bases and the J gene lost 4 bases, with 12 bases spanning the gap. The CDR3 has 14 amino acids. Combining the CDR3 with reference TRBV7-8 and TRBJ2-3 gives the whole variable domain GAGVSQSPRYKVAKRGQDVALRCDPISGHVSLFWYQQALGQGPEFLTYFQNEAQLDKSGLPSDRFFAERPEGSVSTLKIQRTQQEDSAVYLCASSSLQGPDTQYFGPGTRLTVL.

The chain uses TRBV19 and TRBJ1-2; 7 nucleotides line up with TRBD1. CDR1 LNHDA and CDR2 SQIVND come from the germline V gene (reference sequence). V lost 10 bases and J lost 8; bases outside the gene matches: 13. The CDR3 length is 13 residues. DNA for the CDR3: TGTGCCACCCGGGACAGAGGTTCTCACGGCTACACCTTC. Amino acids: CATRDRGSHGYTF.

The chain combines TRBV6-5 with TRBJ2-7; D might be TRBD1 (6 bases). The CDR3 is 12 residues long. The germline V and J ends were trimmed by 8 bases and 5 bases, with 13 bases remaining between them. Germline CDR1 is MNHEY and CDR2 is SVGAGI. As DNA, the CDR3 is TGTGCCAGCCATACAGGGCGGAACGAGCAGTACTTC. Translation: CASHTGRNEQYF.

The gene calls are TRBV19 and TRBJ1-3, with D unresolved. Per germline, CDR1 LNHDA and CDR2 SQIVND (reference sequence). V lost 3 bases to trimming and J lost 2 bases, with 2 bases between them. The CDR3 consists of 12 residues. The CDR3 is CASSIAGNTIYF. CDR3 bases: TGTGCCAGTAGTATCGCTGGAAACACCATATATTTT.

This rearrangement joins TRBV3-1 (or the pseudogene TRBV3-2) to TRBJ2-1, with 9 bases that match TRBD2. The CDR3 is 17 residues long. V lost 3 bases, J lost 2 bases, and 8 bases stayed unmatched. Germline values: CDR1 LGHDT, CDR2 YNNKEL (reference sequence). DNA for the CDR3: TGTGCCAGCAGCCACCCCCGGGCGGGGGGGACCTACAATGAGCAGTTCTTC. This sequence encodes CASSHPRAGGTYNEQFF.

The sample holds one count of this clone. V is TRBV5-6 and J is TRBJ1-1, with D perhaps TRBD1 (6 bases). Trimming took 0 bases from V and 0 from J, leaving 9 bases between them. Germline lookup yields CDR1 SGHDT and CDR2 YYEEEE. CDR3 length: 15 amino acids. CDR3 residues: CASSLAAGVNTEAFF. In nucleotides, the CDR3 is TGTGCCAGCAGCTTGGCGGCAGGGGTGAACACTGAAGCTTTCTTT.

This clone was seen a single time. The chain links TRBV30 to TRBJ1-6; D is possibly TRBD1 (6 bases). Germline V gene data show CDR1 as GTSNPN and CDR2 as SVGIG (reference sequence). Trimming cost V 4 bases and J 9 bases, with 16 bases left between them. CDR3 length: 14 amino acids. The chain's CDR3 is CAWMTTGSGSPLHF. CDR3 coding DNA: TGTGCCTGGATGACAACAGGGAGCGGTTCACCCCTCCACTTT.

The chain combines TRBV9 with TRBJ2-7; D is perhaps TRBD2 (6 bases). The CDR3 contains 15 residues. Germline-derived CDR1 and CDR2 are SGDLS and YYNGEE. V was cut by 0 bases and J by 8 bases, with 18 bases left in between. The CDR3 reads CASSVGEEWGDKQYF. The CDR3, as DNA: TGTGCCAGCAGCGTAGGGGAGGAGTGGGGCGATAAGCAGTACTTC.

This clone has a single count. The CDR3 loop reads CATSDHGQGTDTQYF. The CDR3 DNA reads as TGTGCCACCAGTGACCATGGACAGGGGACAGATACGCAGTATTTT. The gene calls are TRBV24-1 and TRBJ2-3; the match to TRBD1 covers 9 bases. The CDR3 sequence is 15 residues long. Germline V gene sequence: CDR1 KGHDR, CDR2 SFDVKD. Losses at the gene ends were 4 bases for V and 3 bases for J; bases not matched to a gene: 4.